The present entry profiles one TCR beta chain with its context. The source of the sample is a study of beta chain features in type 1 diabetes. Trimming removed 11 bases from V and 7 bases from J, with 15 bases in between. The CDR3 is 12 residues long. Isolated RNA was reverse transcribed in full, so expressed TCRB transcripts were sequenced. Repertoires were generated with immunoSEQ multiplex PCR, while TCRdb's copy carries only in-frame clones and drops some. This sample carries 400,000 to 500,000 clones, over 11% of them seen once, and the ten largest clones take 0.03% to 0.04%. V gene TRBV23-1 combines with J gene TRBJ2-1, with D uncertain. TRBV23-1 is known as an ORF, though its function is uncertain. What was sequenced was naive CD4+ T cells from blood. The clonotype was recovered from a man aged 30 to 39 in good health. The CDR3 spells CAALQAGNEQFF. The CDR3 nucleotides are TGCGCCGCTCTACAAGCCGGTAATGAGCAGTTCTTC.